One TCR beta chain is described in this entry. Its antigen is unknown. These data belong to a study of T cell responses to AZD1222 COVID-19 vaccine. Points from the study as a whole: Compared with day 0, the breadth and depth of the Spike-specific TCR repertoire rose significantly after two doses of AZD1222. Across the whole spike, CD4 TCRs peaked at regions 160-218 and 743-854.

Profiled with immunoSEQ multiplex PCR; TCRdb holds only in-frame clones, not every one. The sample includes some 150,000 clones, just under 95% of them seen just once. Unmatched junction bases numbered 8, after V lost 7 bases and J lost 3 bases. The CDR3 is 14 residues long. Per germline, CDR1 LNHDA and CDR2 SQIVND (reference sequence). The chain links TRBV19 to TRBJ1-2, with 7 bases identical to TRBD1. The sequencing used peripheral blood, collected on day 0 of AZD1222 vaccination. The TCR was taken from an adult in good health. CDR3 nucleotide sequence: TGTGCCAGTAAGAGACAGGGATCGGACTATGGCTACACCTTC. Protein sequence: CASKRQGSDYGYTF.